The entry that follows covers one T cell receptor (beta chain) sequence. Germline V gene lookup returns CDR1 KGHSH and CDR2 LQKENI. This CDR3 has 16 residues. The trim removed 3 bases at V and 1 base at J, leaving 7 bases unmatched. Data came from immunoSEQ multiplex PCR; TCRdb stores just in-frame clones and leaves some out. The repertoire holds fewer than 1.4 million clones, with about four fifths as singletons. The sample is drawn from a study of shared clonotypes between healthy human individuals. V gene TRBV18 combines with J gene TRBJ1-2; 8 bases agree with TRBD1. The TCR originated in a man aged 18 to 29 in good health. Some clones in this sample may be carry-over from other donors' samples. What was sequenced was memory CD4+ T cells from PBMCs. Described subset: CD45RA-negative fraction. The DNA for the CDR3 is TGTGCCAGCTCACCTCAACAGGGGGATATTAACTATGGCTACACCTTC. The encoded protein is CASSPQQGDINYGYTF. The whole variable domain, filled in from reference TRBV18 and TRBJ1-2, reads NAGVMQNPRHLVRRRGQEARLRCSPMKGHSHVYWYRQLPEEGLKFMVYLQKENIIDESGMPKERFSAEFPKEGPSILRIQQVVRGDSAAYFCASSPQQGDINYGYTFGSGTRLTVV.